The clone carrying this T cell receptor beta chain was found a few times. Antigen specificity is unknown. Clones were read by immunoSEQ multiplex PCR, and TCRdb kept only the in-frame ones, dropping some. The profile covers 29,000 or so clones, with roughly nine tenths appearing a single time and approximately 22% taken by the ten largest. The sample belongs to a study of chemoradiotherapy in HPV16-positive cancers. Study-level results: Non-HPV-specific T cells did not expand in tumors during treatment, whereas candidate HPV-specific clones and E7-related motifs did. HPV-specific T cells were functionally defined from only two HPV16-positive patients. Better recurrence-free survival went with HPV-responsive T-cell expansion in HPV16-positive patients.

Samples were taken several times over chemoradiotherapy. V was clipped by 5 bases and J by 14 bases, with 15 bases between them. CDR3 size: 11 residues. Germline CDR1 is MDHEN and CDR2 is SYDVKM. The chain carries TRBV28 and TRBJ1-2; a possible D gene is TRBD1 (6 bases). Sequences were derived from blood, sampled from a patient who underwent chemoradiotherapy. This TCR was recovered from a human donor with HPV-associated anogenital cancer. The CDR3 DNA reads TGTGCCAGCAGTACGAACAGGGCTCAAACCTTC. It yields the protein CASSTNRAQTF.